These 18 T cell receptor beta chains originate from one sample sequenced in a study of blood T cell repertoires in COVID-19 (TCRdb year 2020). Preparation of the library involved the immunoSEQ multiplex PCR assay. TCRdb retrieved this table from immuneACCESS and kept in-frame rearrangements only. Not all clones are present; in checked studies, unresolved V genes account for under half, and no reason is known for the remainder. Counted in this sample were 95,000 to 150,000 clones; over 65% of them appeared once. Under 1% of the sample belongs to the ten largest clones. The sequenced sample was peripheral blood. These receptors all come from a human donor with acute or convalescent COVID-19. The donor label of this sample is uncertain.

V usage is TRBV2 and J usage is TRBJ1-3; D gene unclear. This CDR3 contains 14 residues. V shed 3 bases and J shed 0 bases, with 6 bases lying between them. Germline CDR1 SNHLY, CDR2 FYNNEI. The CDR3 loop reads CASSDSFSGNTIYF. The CDR3 region has the DNA TGTGCCAGCAGTGACAGTTTCTCTGGAAACACCATATATTTT. Based on the CDR3 plus reference TRBV2 and TRBJ1-3, the full variable domain is EPEVTQTPSHQVTQMGQEVILRCVPISNHLYFYWYRQILGQKVEFLVSFYNNEISEKSEIFDDQFSVERPDGSNFTLKIRSTKLEDSAMYFCASSDSFSGNTIYFGEGSWLTVV.

This chain connects TRBV11-2 to TRBJ2-1, with D tentatively TRBD2 (7 bases). Germline assignment: CDR1 SGHAT and CDR2 FQNNGV. This CDR3 is 15 amino acids long. The V end lost 3 bases, the J end lost 7 bases, and 16 bases lay between the germline ends. Here the CDR3 reads CASSFLRGGDNEQFF. For the CDR3, the DNA is TGTGCCAGCAGCTTTTTAAGAGGGGGGGATAATGAGCAGTTCTTC.

The J gene is TRBJ1-1, the V gene TRBV4-1; no reliable D call. This CDR3 spans 14 amino acids. V was cut by 0 bases and J by 1 base, with 6 bases left in between. Germline V lookup: CDR1 MGHRA, CDR2 YSYEKL. Here the CDR3 reads CASSQDGRNTEAFF. The CDR3 DNA is TGCGCCAGCAGCCAAGATGGGAGGAACACTGAAGCTTTCTTT.

The chain joins TRBV4-1 to TRBJ1-2; 7 positions agree with TRBD1. The CDR3 runs to 15 residues. V dropped 6 bases and J dropped 2; count of bases not matched to a gene: 9. Looked up from germline, CDR1 is MGHRA and CDR2 is YSYEKL. The CDR3 spells CASRGPGTVNYGYTF. In nucleotides, the CDR3 is TGCGCCAGCAGGGGGCCCGGGACAGTAAACTATGGCTACACCTTC.

The rearrangement links TRBV5-1 to TRBJ1-1; D not resolved. CDR3 length equals 13 residues. CDR1 is SGHRS, CDR2 YFSETQ, per germline. Between the trimmed V and J ends, which lost 5 bases and 1 base, there was a span of 9 bases. The CDR3, as DNA: TGCGCCAGCAGACCCGAGCCGAACACTGAAGCTTTCTTT. It is translated as CASRPEPNTEAFF.

The rearrangement joins TRBV5-8 to TRBJ2-7, with D possibly being TRBD1 (6 bases). Trimming took off 0 bases at V and 3 bases at J, with 10 bases between the two ends. The CDR3 length is 14 residues. Germline V CDR1 and CDR2: SGHTS, YDEGEE. CDR3 loop: CASSLDGRGYEQYV. The DNA of the CDR3 is TGTGCCAGCAGCTTGGACGGCAGGGGCTACGAGCAGTACGTC.

V gene TRBV28 combines with J gene TRBJ2-1, with a weak D call TRBD2 (5 bases). This CDR3 contains 15 residues. V was shortened by 1 base and J by 7 bases, with 14 bases between the two germline ends. Germline CDR1 and CDR2: MDHEN and SYDVKM. The CDR3 here is CASSLLTEGSNEQFF. CDR3 nucleotide sequence: TGTGCCAGCAGTTTATTAACGGAAGGGAGTAATGAGCAGTTCTTC.

This clone was detected once. This chain joins TRBV15 and TRBJ1-2; D unresolved. Germline values: CDR1 LNHNV, CDR2 YYDKDF (reference sequence). V shed 0 bases and J shed 0 bases, with 11 bases lying between them. The CDR3 is 16 residues long. In nucleotides, the CDR3 is TGTGCCACCAGCAGAGATTTGCACAGAGCTAACTATGGCTACACCTTC. This codes for CATSRDLHRANYGYTF.

CDR3 coding DNA: TGTGCCAGCAGTGAAATGGGGGGGCCACACAATGAGCAGTTCTTC. The encoded protein is CASSEMGGPHNEQFF. The V gene is TRBV6-1, the J gene TRBJ2-1; a weak D match, TRBD2 (7 bases). The CDR3 covers 15 residues. Germline CDR1 MNHNS, CDR2 SASEGT. Trimming removed 2 bases from V and 5 bases from J, with 13 bases in between.

This sequence joins TRBV30 and TRBJ1-3; a possible D gene is TRBD1 (5 bases). The CDR3 runs 13 residues. Germline CDR1 and CDR2: GTSNPN and SVGIG (reference sequence). Deletions cut 5 bases from V and 4 bases from J, with 12 bases between. Written as DNA, the CDR3 is TGTGCCTGGGGCAGGGCGTCCGGAAACACCATATATTTT. Translated, it gives CAWGRASGNTIYF.

The genes are TRBV28 and TRBJ2-7, with 9 bases matching TRBD1. CDR3 length: 16 amino acids. Trimming took 3 bases from V and 3 from J; bases not matched to a gene: 9. Germline CDR1 MDHEN, CDR2 SYDVKM. The CDR3 sequence is CASSFLQGARRYEQYF. CDR3 coding DNA: TGTGCCAGCAGTTTCCTACAGGGGGCTAGACGCTACGAGCAGTACTTC. Looking up the rest from reference TRBV28 and TRBJ2-7 gives the full variable domain: DVKVTQSSRYLVKRTGEKVFLECVQDMDHENMFWYRQDPGLGLRLIYFSYDVKMKEKGDIPEGYSVSREKKERFSLILESASTNQTSMYLCASSFLQGARRYEQYFGPGTRLTVT.

J is TRBJ1-2 and V is TRBV7-2; 8 positions match TRBD1. Trimming removed 5 bases from V and 3 bases from J; junction bases left unmatched: 8. Germline CDR1 and CDR2: SGHTA and FQGNSA. The CDR3 runs to 15 residues. CDR3 sequence reads: CASSTYRGIYYGYTF. The CDR3 region has the DNA TGTGCCAGCAGCACCTACAGGGGGATCTACTATGGCTACACCTTC.

V and J are TRBV6-5 and TRBJ1-2; 9 nucleotides match TRBD1. The CDR3 runs to 14 residues. Germline V lookup: CDR1 MNHEY, CDR2 SVGAGI. Trimming took 5 bases from V and 1 from J; bases not matched to a gene: 2. CDR3 protein: CASSRDRDNYGYTF. CDR3 nucleotide sequence: TGTGCCAGCAGTCGGGACAGGGATAACTATGGCTACACCTTC.

Judged by abundance, this clone is medium-sized (0.01 to 0.1%). V usage is TRBV5-1 and J usage is TRBJ2-2, with TRBD2 as a possible D gene (6 bases). The CDR3 totals 14 residues. Trimming shortened V by 4 bases and J by 7 bases, and 14 bases separated the two germline ends. Germline V gene lookup returns CDR1 SGHRS and CDR2 YFSETQ. The CDR3 protein is CASSIAAEGGELFF. The CDR3 DNA is TGCGCCAGCAGCATAGCGGCTGAGGGCGGGGAGCTGTTTTTT.

The chain employs TRBV23-1 and TRBJ1-2; TRBD1 aligns across 7 bases. TRBV23-1 is treated as an ORF (open reading frame) with a function not yet certain. CDR3 length: 17 amino acids. V was clipped by 0 bases and J by 4 bases; unmatched bases: 11. CDR3 sequence: CASSQSTRTGNRYGYTF. The CDR3 nucleotides read TGCGCCAGCAGTCAATCGACCAGGACAGGTAATCGCTATGGCTACACCTTC.

The chain has TRBV18 and TRBJ2-6; D possibly corresponds to TRBD2 (6 bases). Germline CDR1 is KGHSH and CDR2 is LQKENI. The ends were cut back, 2 bases at V and 3 bases at J, with 17 bases in the middle. The CDR3 is made up of 18 amino acids. CDR3 coding DNA: TGTGCCAGCTCACCATCAACTGGAGGGCGGAGTGGGGCCAACGTCCTGACTTTC. As protein: CASSPSTGGRSGANVLTF.

This clone is medium-sized by share. This chain uses TRBV25-1 with TRBJ2-2; TRBD1 aligns across 9 bases. V gave up 6 bases and J gave up 3 bases; unmatched junction bases: 5. Germline values: CDR1 MGHDK, CDR2 SYGVNS. CDR3 size: 15 residues. The CDR3 region has the DNA TGTGCCAGCAGCACAGGGGGCTCGGACACCGGGGAGCTGTTTTTT. Its translation: CASSTGGSDTGELFF. The whole variable domain, filled in from reference TRBV25-1 and TRBJ2-2, reads EADIYQTPRYLVIGTGKKITLECSQTMGHDKMYWYQQDPGMELHLIHYSYGVNSTEKGDLSSESTVSRIRTEHFPLTLESARPSHTSQYLCASSTGGSDTGELFFGEGSRLTVL.

This clone was recorded at least ten times. The gene calls are TRBV19 and TRBJ2-7, with 10 bases lining up with TRBD1. This CDR3 has 15 amino acids. J gave up 3 bases and V 3 bases, and 5 bases lay outside the gene matches. Germline CDR1 reads LNHDA; CDR2 reads SQIVND (reference sequence). The CDR3 sequence is CASSITTGGNYEQYV. The CDR3 DNA reads TGTGCCAGTAGTATTACGACAGGGGGCAACTACGAGCAGTACGTC.